These T cell receptor beta chains were read from a single sample in a study of blood T cells in healthy people across ages. TCRdb redid the calling of the 5' RACE reads with MiXCR, one entry per CDR3 protein. The repertoire holds 790,000 or so distinct CDR3 sequences, with about 42% as singletons. The sequenced material came from blood. The receptors derive from an elderly man in good health. Both conserved end residues are part of each CDR3. D genes are given only for firm matches. Not all rows give a size; the values are once, few, many and, for expanded clones, a class.

TRBJ2-4	TRBV10-3	.	.	CAISERVGGTGENIQYF	TGTGCCATCAGTGAACGGGTCGGCGGGACGGGGGAAAACATTCAGTACTTC
TRBJ2-1	TRBV5-1	TRBD1	.	CASKPGQGSEQFF	TGCGCCAGCAAACCGGGACAGGGAAGTGAGCAGTTCTTC
TRBJ2-3	TRBV14	.	.	CASSPRLVATQYF	TGTGCCAGCAGCCCTCGCCTCGTCGCTACGCAGTATTTT
TRBJ1-6	TRBV18	TRBD1	.	CASSPGTANNSPLHF	TGTGCCAGCTCACCGGGGACAGCTAACAATTCACCCCTCCACTTT
TRBJ2-1	TRBV5-1	.	few	CASSSTSGDVRNYNEQFF	TGCGCCAGCAGCTCGACATCGGGGGACGTGAGAAACTACAATGAGCAGTTCTTC
TRBJ2-3	TRBV18	TRBD1	few	CASSPGGQGTCTDTQYF	TGTGCCAGCTCACCAGGGGGACAGGGGACGTGCACAGATACGCAGTATTTT
TRBJ2-7	TRBV7-2	.	few	CASRTQAPYEQYF	TGTGCCAGCAGAACACAGGCCCCCTACGAGCAGTACTTC
TRBJ1-5	TRBV29-1	.	.	CSVADGILGNQPQHF	TGCAGCGTTGCCGATGGGATCTTAGGCAATCAGCCCCAGCATTTT
TRBJ2-1	TRBV20-1	TRBD2	.	CSAGEFRTSGGYNEQFF	TGCAGTGCTGGAGAATTCAGGACTAGCGGGGGGTACAATGAGCAGTTCTTC
TRBJ1-1	TRBV12-3/TRBV12-4	TRBD1	.	CASSPREGASSEAFF	TGTGCCAGCAGTCCCCGTGAGGGGGCGAGCTCTGAAGCTTTCTTT
TRBJ2-5	TRBV9	.	.	CASSAWTAEETQYF	TGTGCCAGCAGCGCCTGGACAGCCGAAGAGACCCAGTACTTC
TRBJ2-1	TRBV10-2	.	.	CASRGGTKYNEQFF	TGCGCTTCGAGGGGCGGGACGAAATACAATGAGCAGTTCTTC
TRBJ1-5	TRBV5-1	.	few	CASSFSGQPQHF	TGCGCCAGCAGCTTTTCGGGTCAGCCCCAGCATTTT
TRBJ2-4	TRBV3-1	.	.	CASSHGGGEYF	TGTGCCAGCAGCCACGGGGGCGGAGAGTACTTC
TRBJ1-5	TRBV25-1	.	.	CASSESGVYQPQHF	TGTGCCAGCAGTGAAAGTGGAGTATATCAGCCCCAGCATTTT
TRBJ2-4	TRBV3-1	TRBD2	.	CASSQEVLAGSDIQYF	TGTGCCAGCAGCCAAGAGGTCCTAGCGGGGAGTGACATTCAGTACTTC
TRBJ1-6	TRBV2	.	.	CASRTENNSPLHF	TGTGCCAGCCGGACAGAGAATAATTCACCCCTCCACTTT
TRBJ2-1	TRBV5-1	.	.	CASSFGQNNEQFF	TGCGCCAGCAGTTTTGGACAGAACAATGAGCAGTTCTTC
TRBJ2-3	TRBV7-2	TRBD2	few	CASSPPGSGSSDTQYF	TGTGCCAGCAGCCCACCGGGTAGCGGGAGTTCGGATACGCAGTATTTT
TRBJ2-4	TRBV5-1	.	.	CASSAASGTVNEQYF	TGCGCCAGCAGCGCAGCCTCCGGGACCGTCAATGAGCAGTACTTC
TRBJ2-7	TRBV6-6	TRBD1	.	CASRSGTGGAYEQYF	TGTGCCAGCAGATCCGGGACAGGGGGTGCGTACGAGCAGTACTTC
TRBJ2-5	TRBV2	.	.	CATSGETRFSYNEQYF	TGTGCCACCAGCGGCGAGACTAGATTCTCCTACAATGAGCAGTACTTC
TRBJ1-1	TRBV6-2/TRBV6-3	.	.	CASSYGSLNTEAFF	TGTGCCAGCAGTTACGGGTCCCTGAACACTGAAGCTTTCTTT
TRBJ2-2	TRBV27	.	.	CASKGGTGELFF	TGTGCCAGCAAAGGGGGCACCGGGGAGCTGTTTTTT
TRBJ2-7	TRBV24-1	.	.	CATSAGCHEQYF	TGTGCCACCAGTGCAGGGTGCCACGAGCAGTACTTC
TRBJ2-4	TRBV14	TRBD1	few	CASSLNTGGGNIQYF	TGTGCCAGCAGCCTTAATACAGGGGGCGGAAACATTCAGTACTTC
TRBJ2-3	TRBV24-1	TRBD2	.	CATRPGGRAPDTQYF	TGTGCCACCAGGCCCGGCGGGAGGGCCCCAGATACGCAGTATTTT
TRBJ2-7	TRBV15	.	.	CATSYGGIGSYEQYF	TGTGCCACCAGCTATGGGGGGATCGGCTCCTACGAGCAGTACTTC
TRBJ2-7	TRBV7-2	.	many	CASSGPTYEQYF	TGTGCCAGCAGCGGGCCTACCTACGAGCAGTACTTC
TRBJ2-2	TRBV27	TRBD2	.	CASSLSSGGYTGELFF	TGTGCCAGCAGTTTATCGAGCGGGGGGTACACCGGGGAGCTGTTTTTT
TRBJ2-1	TRBV5-1	.	few	CASSPSDSGYDNEQFF	TGCGCCAGCAGCCCCTCAGACAGCGGATATGACAATGAGCAGTTCTTC
TRBJ1-6	TRBV7-2	.	.	CASSWAGSPLHF	TGTGCCAGCAGCTGGGCCGGCTCACCCCTCCATTTT
TRBJ1-2	TRBV12-3/TRBV12-4	TRBD1	.	CASSVTGGDGYTF	TGTGCCAGCAGTGTGACAGGGGGCGATGGCTACACCTTC
TRBJ2-1	TRBV2	.	.	CASRLRGASYNEQFF	TGTGCCAGCAGGCTTCGGGGGGCCTCCTACAATGAGCAGTTCTTC
TRBJ2-7	TRBV7-8	TRBD1	.	CASSLTDRGTYEQYF	TGTGCCAGCAGCCTTACGGACAGGGGTACCTACGAGCAGTACTTC
TRBJ2-1	TRBV15	TRBD2	.	CATSAGGTYNEQFF	TGTGCCACCAGTGCGGGAGGTACCTACAATGAGCAGTTCTTC
TRBJ1-2	TRBV7-9	TRBD1	many	CASTGGNGYTF	TGTGCCAGCACAGGGGGTAATGGCTACACCTTC
TRBJ2-3	TRBV7-2	.	.	CASSLATGSTDTQYF	TGTGCCAGCAGCTTAGCGACGGGTAGCACAGATACGCAGTATTTT
TRBJ2-3	TRBV29-1	TRBD1	many	CSVEDRQGDTQYF	TGCAGCGTTGAAGATCGACAGGGGGATACGCAGTATTTT
TRBJ2-3	TRBV12-3/TRBV12-4	TRBD1	once	CASSPTGANTDTQYF	TGTGCCAGCAGCCCGACAGGGGCGAACACAGATACGCAGTATTTT